What follows are 24 T cell receptor beta chains derived from one specimen sequenced in a study of T-cell reconstitution after alpha-beta-depleted transplantation in children. A library of TCRbeta sequences, prepared with unique molecular identifiers, was generated. In TCRdb, the PCR reads were re-called with MiXCR into one record per CDR3 protein. The sample consists of a few hundred thousand distinct CDR3 sequences, 13% of them appearing once. Specimen: PBMCs, mostly from graft donor cells, collected 360 days after TCRalphabeta/CD19-depleted stem cell transplant. The receptors derive from a male patient between 5 and 17 years old who had a stem cell transplant for acute myeloid leukemia, so the T cells may come from the graft donor.

This clonotype showed up many times. The chain carries TRBV7-2 and TRBJ2-5; TRBD2 matches at 13 bases. This CDR3 has 17 amino acids. J was trimmed by 4 bases and V by 4 bases; bases with no gene match: 9. Germline-derived CDR1 and CDR2 are SGHTA and FQGNSA. As DNA, the CDR3 is TGTGCCAGCAGCTCAAGCATGGGACTAGCGGGATTAGAGACCCAGTACTTC. This codes for CASSSSMGLAGLETQYF.

This clonotype came up a few times. The chain carries TRBV18 and TRBJ2-7, with TRBD1 matching over 9 bases. V was clipped by 6 bases and J by 1 base; unmatched bases: 13. This CDR3 has 17 residues. Germline V gene data show CDR1 as KGHSH and CDR2 as LQKENI. The DNA for the CDR3 is TGTGCCAGCTCCCCGAACCGGTTTGGGACAGGGTCCTACGAGCAGTACTTC. Protein: CASSPNRFGTGSYEQYF.

Worth noting for this clonotype: A read error may explain this, as a much larger clone is one base away. The chain recombines TRBV5-1 with TRBJ2-1; TRBD1 might be the D (6 bases). The CDR3 is 14 residues long. V was pared by 4 bases and J by 5 bases, with 13 bases between. Germline loops: CDR1 SGHRS, CDR2 YFSETQ. The CDR3 spells CASSLQGFNNEQFF. DNA of the CDR3: TGCGCCAGCAGCCTACAGGGCTTTAACAATGAGCAGTTCTTC.

Ten or more counts support this clonotype. The chain joins TRBV28 to TRBJ2-1, with 8 bases lining up with TRBD2. The V and J ends lost 3 bases and 9 bases, in that order; junction bases with no gene match: 13. Germline V lookup: CDR1 MDHEN, CDR2 SYDVKM. The CDR3 loop spans 16 amino acids. Here the CDR3 DNA reads TGTGCCAGCAGTTTCCCCAGCGGGGGACGTCTAGGTGAGCAGTTCTTC. Translated, it gives CASSFPSGGRLGEQFF.

The chain has TRBV20-1 and TRBJ2-7, with 11 bases identical to TRBD2. The length of the CDR3 is 16 residues. Germline values: CDR1 DFQATT, CDR2 SNEGSKA (reference sequence). V lost 3 bases to trimming and J lost 0 bases; unmatched junction nucleotides: 7. The CDR3 DNA reads TGCAGTGCTAGCAGGGCTAGCGGGAGGCGCTCCTACGAGCAGTACTTC. It is translated as CSASRASGRRSYEQYF.

This clonotype turned up a few times. Here the CDR3 reads CASSEGTDPGPQHF. CDR3 nucleotides: TGTGCCAGCAGCGAAGGGACGGACCCAGGGCCCCAGCATTTT. The chain joins TRBV7-6 to TRBJ1-5, with a tentative D call TRBD1 (5 bases). With 5 bases removed from V and 9 bases from J, the gap between germline ends came to 17 bases. Germline lookup yields CDR1 SGHVS and CDR2 FNYEAQ. The CDR3 runs 14 residues.

This clonotype was counted between two and nine times. The chain combines TRBV5-6 with TRBJ2-7; TRBD2 agrees at 11 bases. The CDR3 covers 15 residues. CDR1 and CDR2 from the germline V gene are SGHDT and YYEEEE. V lost 1 base and J lost 7; bases outside the gene matches: 7. The CDR3 reads CASSLMTSGVREQYF. In nucleotides, the CDR3 is TGTGCCAGCAGCTTGATGACTAGCGGGGTTAGAGAGCAGTACTTC.

This clonotype showed up just a few times. CDR3 protein: CAGNRDTQYF. CDR3 bases: TGTGCCGGAAACAGGGATACGCAGTATTTT. The rearrangement joins TRBV5-6 to TRBJ2-3; D is possibly TRBD1 (5 bases). Germline CDR1 SGHDT, CDR2 YYEEEE. The CDR3 has 10 amino acids. V was pared by 10 bases and J by 6 bases, with 9 bases between. Together with reference TRBV5-6 and TRBJ2-3, the CDR3 gives the full variable domain: DAGVTQSPTHLIKTRGQQVTLRCSPKSGHDTVSWYQQALGQGPQFIFQYYEEEERQRGNFPDRFSGHQFPNYSSELNVNALLLGDSALYLCAGNRDTQYFGPGTRLTVL.

This clonotype was counted between two and nine times. The V call is TRBV29-1, the J call TRBJ2-1; 7 nucleotides line up with TRBD2. The CDR3 has 16 amino acids. After removal of 8 bases from V and 3 bases from J, the junction contained 16 bases not matched to a gene. Germline V gene sequence: CDR1 SQVTM, CDR2 ANQGSEA. The CDR3 DNA follows: TGCAGCTCTGGGGGGGGATCGGGACTCTTCTACAATGAGCAGTTCTTC. Protein sequence: CSSGGGSGLFYNEQFF.

V and J are TRBV20-1 and TRBJ1-5; D possibly corresponds to TRBD1 (5 bases). The CDR3 runs 18 residues. Trimming removed 1 base from V and 0 bases from J, with 19 bases in between. CDR1 and CDR2 (germline): DFQATT, SNEGSKA (reference sequence). Here the CDR3 reads CSARVGAQRFYSNQPQHF. The CDR3 coding sequence is TGCAGTGCTAGAGTAGGGGCGCAACGGTTTTATAGCAATCAGCCCCAGCATTTT.

V gene TRBV24-1 combines with J gene TRBJ2-7; a possible D gene is TRBD1 (6 bases). CDR3 size: 17 residues. From germline, CDR1 is KGHDR and CDR2 SFDVKD. Trimming shortened V by 0 bases and J by 3 bases, and 17 bases separated the two germline ends. In DNA form, the CDR3 reads TGTGCCACCAGTGATTTGCAGCCCTGGGACATCCTCTACGAGCAGTACTTC. It specifies CATSDLQPWDILYEQYF.

Comment on this clonotype: The conserved final phenylalanine or tryptophan is absent from the CDR3, which likely points to a read error. The chain uses TRBV20-1 and TRBJ2-7; 11 bases align to TRBD2. The CDR3 has 16 amino acids. V gave up 0 bases and J gave up 2 bases; unmatched junction bases: 6. CDR1 DFQATT and CDR2 SNEGSKA come from the germline V gene (reference sequence). Written as DNA, the CDR3 is TGCAGTGCTAGAGATCCCCTAGCGGGAGGCACCTACGAGCAGTACTGC. Translation gives CSARDPLAGGTYEQYC.

This clonotype was found a few times. The rearrangement uses TRBV20-1 and TRBJ2-7, with 8 bases fitting TRBD2. J was trimmed by 3 bases and V by 3 bases; bases with no gene match: 16. CDR3 length: 17 residues. Germline V lookup: CDR1 DFQATT, CDR2 SNEGSKA (reference sequence). The CDR3 loop is CSASLSGRALKGYEQYF. Written as DNA, the CDR3 is TGCAGTGCTAGCCTGAGCGGGAGAGCCCTGAAGGGCTACGAGCAGTACTTC.

This clonotype was found many times. This chain links TRBV10-3 with TRBJ2-1, with 9 positions matching TRBD2. The CDR3 is made up of 14 amino acids. J gave up 4 bases and V 7 bases, and 5 bases lay outside the gene matches. Germline loops: CDR1 ENHRY, CDR2 SYGVKD. Here the CDR3 DNA reads TGTGCCATCACTGGGACTAGCCAATACAATGAGCAGTTCTTC. Amino acid sequence: CAITGTSQYNEQFF.

The CDR3 is CASSETRLAAAGDTQYF. CDR3 DNA sequence: TGTGCCAGCAGTGAAACCCGACTAGCGGCCGCGGGGGATACGCAGTATTTT. The chain has TRBV25-1 and TRBJ2-3; 9 nucleotides line up with TRBD2. The V and J ends lost 2 bases and 6 bases, in that order; junction bases with no gene match: 12. There are 17 residues in the CDR3. The germline V gene encodes CDR1 MGHDK and CDR2 SYGVNS.

This sequence joins TRBV28 and TRBJ2-1, with TRBD1 matching 10 bases. With V trimmed by 4 bases and J by 7 bases, 4 bases remained unmatched. The CDR3 sequence is 14 residues long. In germline, CDR1 is MDHEN, CDR2 SYDVKM. CDR3 loop: CASSWTGGRNEQFF. CDR3 sequence (DNA): TGTGCCAGCAGTTGGACAGGGGGAAGGAATGAGCAGTTCTTC.

This clonotype has only a few counts. V usage is TRBV5-1 and J usage is TRBJ2-1, with 11 nucleotides matching TRBD2. The CDR3 is made up of 18 amino acids. V shed 1 base and J 3 bases; nucleotides not matched to a gene: 9. Germline V CDR1 and CDR2: SGHRS, YFSETQ. The CDR3 nucleotides read TGCGCCAGCAGCTTGAGTCTAGCGGGAGGACCGAACTACAATGAGCAGTTCTTC. Translated, it gives CASSLSLAGGPNYNEQFF.

This chain joins TRBV4-3 and TRBJ2-1, with TRBD2 matching over 12 bases. The CDR3 loop spans 16 amino acids. Unmatched junction bases numbered 9, after V lost 1 base and J lost 11 bases. Per the germline V gene, CDR1 is LGHNA and CDR2 is YSLEER. The CDR3 reads CASSQGWLAGGPQQFF. CDR3 sequence (DNA): TGCGCCAGCAGCCAAGGTTGGCTAGCGGGAGGGCCACAGCAGTTCTTC.

The rearrangement links TRBV7-6 to TRBJ2-5; a possible D gene is TRBD1 (6 bases). V dropped 3 bases and J dropped 0 bases, with 23 bases sitting between them. The CDR3 contains 19 residues. Germline CDR1 and CDR2: SGHVS and FNYEAQ. The DNA for the CDR3 is TGTGCCAGCAGCTTGGTCCAGGGGCGTAGCCTGAGGTACCAAGAGACCCAGTACTTC. As protein: CASSLVQGRSLRYQETQYF.

The gene calls are TRBV29-1 and TRBJ1-5; unclear D gene. CDR3 length equals 13 residues. The germline V gene has CDR1 SQVTM and CDR2 ANQGSEA. Between the trimmed V and J ends, which lost 6 bases and 3 bases, there was a span of 12 bases. Here the CDR3 DNA reads TGCAGCGTAATGCGAGACGCCAATCAGCCCCAGCATTTT. Translating it yields CSVMRDANQPQHF.

Ten or more counts support this clonotype. V usage is TRBV9 and J usage is TRBJ1-1; maybe TRBD1 (6 bases). CDR3 length equals 17 residues. Trimming stripped 4 bases from V and 0 bases from J, with 19 bases between. Per germline, CDR1 SGDLS and CDR2 YYNGEE. The CDR3 region is CASSSTTGRDMNTEAFF. In DNA, the CDR3 is TGTGCCAGCAGCTCTACTACAGGGAGGGACATGAACACTGAAGCTTTCTTT.

This clonotype was seen repeatedly, ten times or more. The chain is built from TRBV20-1 and TRBJ2-7; 13 bases agree with TRBD2. This CDR3 has 16 amino acids. Trimming removed 1 base from V and 7 bases from J; junction bases left unmatched: 10. Germline loops: CDR1 DFQATT, CDR2 SNEGSKA (reference sequence). CDR3 in amino acids: CSARVETSGRPYEQYF. CDR3 DNA sequence: TGCAGTGCTAGAGTCGAGACTAGCGGGAGGCCATATGAGCAGTACTTC.

At least ten counts were recorded for this clonotype. The chain combines TRBV29-1 with TRBJ2-1; TRBD1 might be the D (6 bases). The ends were cut back, 3 bases at V and 3 bases at J, with 12 bases in the middle. Germline CDR1 and CDR2: SQVTM and ANQGSEA. The CDR3 runs 14 residues. CDR3 amino acids: CSVELLTGYNEQFF. The CDR3 region has the DNA TGCAGCGTTGAGTTGTTGACAGGCTACAATGAGCAGTTCTTC.

This clonotype was found a few times. This chain uses TRBV20-1 with TRBJ2-1, with 8 bases fitting TRBD2. The trim removed 5 bases at V and 2 bases at J, leaving 11 bases unmatched. The V gene's germline CDR1 is DFQATT and CDR2 SNEGSKA (reference sequence). The CDR3 extends over 16 amino acids. The CDR3 sequence: CSASSQRELTYNEQFF. DNA for the CDR3: TGCAGTGCTTCGAGCCAGCGGGAGTTGACCTACAATGAGCAGTTCTTC.